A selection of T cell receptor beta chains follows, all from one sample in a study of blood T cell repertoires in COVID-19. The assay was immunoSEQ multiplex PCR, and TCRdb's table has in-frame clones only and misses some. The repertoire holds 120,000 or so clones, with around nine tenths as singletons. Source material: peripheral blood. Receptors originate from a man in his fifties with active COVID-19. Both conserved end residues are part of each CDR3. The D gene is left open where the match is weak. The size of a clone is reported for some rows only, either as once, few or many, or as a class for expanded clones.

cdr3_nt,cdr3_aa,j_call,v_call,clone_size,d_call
TGTGCCAGCAGCTCCGCTCTAGCGGGAGGGCCAGGGGAGCAGTTCTTC,CASSSALAGGPGEQFF,TRBJ2-1,TRBV13,-,TRBD2
TGTGCCACCAGCAGGAACCCCCAACCGTCAGGTAACTACGAGCAGTACTTC,CATSRNPQPSGNYEQYF,TRBJ2-7,TRBV15,few,-
TGTGCCAGCAGCCCCGGGACGAACACCGGGGAGCTGTTTTTT,CASSPGTNTGELFF,TRBJ2-2,TRBV11-2,once,-
TGTGCCAGCAGCCATGGATCAGGGGTTACGACAGATACGCAGTATTTT,CASSHGSGVTTDTQYF,TRBJ2-3,TRBV14,-,-
TGTGCCAGTAGTACCGACACGAGCTCTGGAAACACCATATATTTT,CASSTDTSSGNTIYF,TRBJ1-3,TRBV19,once,-
TGTGCCAGCAGCTTAGGCCCGGCAGCGGGAGGCTACACCTTC,CASSLGPAAGGYTF,TRBJ1-2,TRBV7-2,-,-
TGTGCCAGTAGTGGGGGCAGGGGAGAGACCCAGTACTTC,CASSGGRGETQYF,TRBJ2-5,TRBV19,-,-
TGTGCCAGCAGCCCGCGGACAGGGAGGAAAGCTTTCTTT,CASSPRTGRKAFF,TRBJ1-1,TRBV3-1/TRBV3-2,-,TRBD1
TGTGCCAGCAGCTTAAATAGCTACAATGAGCAGTTCTTC,CASSLNSYNEQFF,TRBJ2-1,TRBV7-3,-,-
TGTGCCAGCTCACCCTATAGAGACACTGCTGGAGGGACCCAGTACTTC,CASSPYRDTAGGTQYF,TRBJ2-5,TRBV18,-,-
TGTGCCAGCAGCCCCAAGGGGGGGTTCACTGAAGCTTTCTTT,CASSPKGGFTEAFF,TRBJ1-1,TRBV7-9,-,-
TGCGCCAGCAGCAGGGGACAGTCCCTAGTGGGAAACACCATATATTTT,CASSRGQSLVGNTIYF,TRBJ1-3,TRBV5-1,-,TRBD1
TGTGCCAGCAGCCGTCCCGGGACACGTAGTGAAGCTTTCTTT,CASSRPGTRSEAFF,TRBJ1-1,TRBV7-8,-,-
TGTGCCAGCAGCTTGGTTTGGCGGCCGAATTCACCCCTCCACTTT,CASSLVWRPNSPLHF,TRBJ1-6,TRBV5-6,-,-
TGTGCCAGTAGTCTCCCTCTCAATCAGCCCCAGCATTTT,CASSLPLNQPQHF,TRBJ1-5,TRBV19,-,-
TGTGCCAGCGGGGGACAGGGGGCAGGTCAGCCCCAGCATTTT,CASGGQGAGQPQHF,TRBJ1-5,TRBV7-9,-,TRBD1
TGTGCCAGCAGCTTGGGGCGGCAGCAGAACACTGAAGCTTTCTTT,CASSLGRQQNTEAFF,TRBJ1-1,TRBV5-6,-,-
TGTGCCAGCAGTGAAGGGCGCGGAAGCTCCTACAATGAGCAGTTCTTC,CASSEGRGSSYNEQFF,TRBJ2-1,TRBV2,-,-
TGCAGCGTTGAAAGGGAGCAGGGGAACTATGGCTACACCTTC,CSVEREQGNYGYTF,TRBJ1-2,TRBV29-1,-,-
TGTGCTAGTGGTTTGGGACTGGCGGGGGGTCGCAATGAGCAGTTCTTC,CASGLGLAGGRNEQFF,TRBJ2-1,TRBV12-5,-,TRBD2
TGTGCCAGCATCACCGAGGGCTCTGGGGCCAACGTCCTGACTTTC,CASITEGSGANVLTF,TRBJ2-6,TRBV6-6,-,-
TGCGCCAGCAGCTCGGGTCTCTATGGCTACACCTTC,CASSSGLYGYTF,TRBJ1-2,TRBV5-1,-,-
TGTGCCAGCAGCCCTCTAACCTTACAGAGAAATAATTCACCCCTCCACTTT,CASSPLTLQRNNSPLHF,TRBJ1-6,TRBV7-9,-,-
TGTGCCAGCAGCCCGACAGGGGCGAATAGCAATCAGCCCCAGCATTTT,CASSPTGANSNQPQHF,TRBJ1-5,TRBV7-9,-,TRBD1
TGTGCCAGCAGCCCAGCGCCTCGGACAACTAATGAAAAACTGTTTTTT,CASSPAPRTTNEKLFF,TRBJ1-4,TRBV7-6,-,-
TGTGCCAGCAGCCCCGGTTCCCTCGACAGCGGGGAGCTGTTTTTT,CASSPGSLDSGELFF,TRBJ2-2,TRBV5-5,-,-
TGTGCCAGCACATACAGGGGATCTGGGGCCAACGTCCTGACTTTC,CASTYRGSGANVLTF,TRBJ2-6,TRBV5-4,-,TRBD1
TGCGCCAGCAGCCAAGGAGGACTAGCGGTCTACGAGCAGTACTTC,CASSQGGLAVYEQYF,TRBJ2-7,TRBV4-1,-,TRBD2
TGCGCCAGCAGCCCGGAGGGAGGGGCACCTTGGGAGACCCAGTACTTC,CASSPEGGAPWETQYF,TRBJ2-5,TRBV5-1,-,TRBD2
TGTGCCACTAGGGACAGGGGAGATACGCAGTATTTT,CATRDRGDTQYF,TRBJ2-3,TRBV15,-,TRBD1
TGTGCCAGCAGCTCGGGAGGACGGGCCTACCAAGAGACCCAGTACTTC,CASSSGGRAYQETQYF,TRBJ2-5,TRBV21-1,-,-
TGTGCCAGCAGCCAAGGCGGGCACAGTAATTCACCCCTCCACTTT,CASSQGGHSNSPLHF,TRBJ1-6,TRBV14,-,-
TGTGCCAGCAGCAATCAGCGGGGGAAAAATGAGCAGTTCTTC,CASSNQRGKNEQFF,TRBJ2-1,TRBV5-4,-,TRBD2
TGTGCCAGCAGCCAAGACGAAGCGGGGGTGCTCACAGATACGCAGTATTTT,CASSQDEAGVLTDTQYF,TRBJ2-3,TRBV4-2,-,TRBD2
TGTGCCAGCAAGGACTTTCTAGATACGCAGTATTTT,CASKDFLDTQYF,TRBJ2-3,TRBV3-1/TRBV3-2,-,-
TGTGCTAGTGGTTTGGTACTTGGTGCAGATACGCAGTATTTT,CASGLVLGADTQYF,TRBJ2-3,TRBV12-5,-,-
TGTGCCAGCAGCCGACCCGGACTAGCGGGGGTTGGTGAGCAGTTCTTC,CASSRPGLAGVGEQFF,TRBJ2-1,TRBV7-6,-,TRBD2
TGTGCCAGCAGCTTGTGGTCAGCGTTGAACACTGAAGCTTTCTTT,CASSLWSALNTEAFF,TRBJ1-1,TRBV5-6,-,-
TGTGCCAGCAGTTCTTGGACAGGAGCCGGCTACACCTTC,CASSSWTGAGYTF,TRBJ1-2,TRBV12-3/TRBV12-4,few,TRBD1
TGTGCCAGCAGGACTAGCGGGTACGGGGAGCTGTTTTTT,CASRTSGYGELFF,TRBJ2-2,TRBV6-5,once,TRBD2
TGTGCCAGCAGTTATGCGACAGTCACCGGGGAGCTGTTTTTT,CASSYATVTGELFF,TRBJ2-2,TRBV6-5,-,-
TGTGCCAGCAGTTACTCGTCGGGGGATCTCGATACGCAGTATTTT,CASSYSSGDLDTQYF,TRBJ2-3,TRBV6-5,once,-
TGCGCCAGCAGCCCTCTAGCGGGTTCTGGCAATGAGCAGTTCTTC,CASSPLAGSGNEQFF,TRBJ2-1,TRBV5-1,-,TRBD2
TGTGCCAGCAGTCGAGGGACAGGGCTTTACGAGCAGTACTTC,CASSRGTGLYEQYF,TRBJ2-7,TRBV2,many,TRBD1
TGTGCCAGTAGGGCAAAGGCGGGGTACGATGAGCAGTTCTTC,CASRAKAGYDEQFF,TRBJ2-1,TRBV19,few,-
TGTGCCAGCAGCCTATCATATCGAACGGCTAATGAAAAACTGTTTTTT,CASSLSYRTANEKLFF,TRBJ1-4,TRBV3-1/TRBV3-2,-,-
TGCGCCAGCAGCTTTTCCCTGGACAGGACCGGGGAGCTGTTTTTT,CASSFSLDRTGELFF,TRBJ2-2,TRBV5-1,-,TRBD1
TGTGCCAGCAGTCCGAAGGCGCAGGGAGAGCAGTACTTC,CASSPKAQGEQYF,TRBJ2-7,TRBV2,-,-